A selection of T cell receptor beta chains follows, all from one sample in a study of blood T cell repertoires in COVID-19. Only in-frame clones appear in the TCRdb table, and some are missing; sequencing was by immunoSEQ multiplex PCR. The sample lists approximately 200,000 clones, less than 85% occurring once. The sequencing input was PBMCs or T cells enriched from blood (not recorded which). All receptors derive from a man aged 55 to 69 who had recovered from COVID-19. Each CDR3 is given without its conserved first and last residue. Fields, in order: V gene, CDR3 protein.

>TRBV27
ASSLVPGLGNEKLF
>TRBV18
ASSPSTGGYNEQF
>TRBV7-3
ASSLTVNNEQF
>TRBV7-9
ASSLLPVNSPLH
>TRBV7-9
ASSLGLSVTSNEQF
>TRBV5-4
ARAPIDRASLCYT
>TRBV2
AIANENILAGNEQF
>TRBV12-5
ASGSAAEETQY
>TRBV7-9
ASSAGGRQPQH
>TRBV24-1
ATSAGGGAFGTDTQY
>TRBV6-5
ASSYSVTGLNSPLH
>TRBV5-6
ASSAVPYEQY
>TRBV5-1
ASSWEVGQGAYEQY
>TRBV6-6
ASGTGLNTEAF
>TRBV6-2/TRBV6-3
ASSYSPDRGRTDTQY
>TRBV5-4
ASSLTGLRQETQY
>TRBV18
ASSPPSRGRGTEAF